The entry below describes one T cell receptor beta chain. What it binds is not known. TCRdb's table, derived via immunoSEQ multiplex PCR, lists solely in-frame clones and lacks some. The data show about 160,000 clones, with about 80% seen just once and 4.6% held by the top ten. CDR3 length: 14 amino acids. CDR1 is LNHDA and CDR2 is SQIVND in the germline V gene (reference sequence). The ends lost 8 bases at V and 8 bases at J; junction bases unmatched: 11. This entry comes from a study of cytotoxic CD8 clonotypes in ibrutinib-treated CLL. Study findings and constraints: Investigators sampled sustained-remission and progressing patients at differing times.

The chain recombines TRBV19 with TRBJ1-4; 7 bases are shared with TRBD1. Specimen: PBMCs, collected after 24 months of ibrutinib treatment. This receptor was obtained from a human donor with chronic lymphocytic leukemia. The CDR3 nucleotides are TGTGCCAGTCACCCATCGACAGGGCGCGAAAAACTGTTTTTT. Protein: CASHPSTGREKLFF.